This T cell receptor beta chain was observed in a study of regulatory T cells in long-lasting Graves disease. Whole-study context: Over-5-year antithyroid drug use with positive TSH receptor antibodies defined persistent Graves' disease in the study.

On this clonotype: The antigen is not known.

Trimming pared 6 bases from V and 4 bases from J, leaving 18 bases between. The germline gives CDR1 MNHEY, CDR2 SMNVEV (reference sequence). This CDR3 is 15 amino acids long. Overall study results and limits: Relative to newly diagnosed Graves' patients, persistent ones had lower TCR diversity. The study found TRBV28, TRBJ1-2 and TRBJ2-5 favored in persistent disease.

Sample time point: persistent/refractory GD, antithyroid drugs over 5 years with positive TRAb. PBMC RNA served as the TCR library source. The TCR beta library used iRepertoire HTBI primers with Arm-PCR amplification of CDR3. TCRdb called the multiplex PCR reads again in MiXCR, with one record for every CDR3 protein. This table has roughly 700,000 distinct CDR3 sequences, 30% appearing once. The sample in question was peripheral blood mononuclear cells (PBMCs), obtained when the disease was refractory, from a patient treated with antithyroid drugs. The chain carries TRBV27 and TRBJ1-2, with no clear D. The sequence was collected from a female donor with Graves disease. CDR3 sequence: CASSSSGFGSYGYTF. The CDR3 coding sequence is TGTGCCAGCAGCTCCTCGGGATTCGGGTCCTATGGCTACACCTTC.